Presented here are 32 T cell receptor beta chains from one specimen sequenced in a study of T cell changes during pregnancy in multiple sclerosis. The table came from immunoSEQ multiplex PCR; TCRdb's copy has only in-frame clones and leaves some out. The repertoire holds about 40,000 clones, about 91% seen once, with just under 0.5% in the top ten. The sample here was CD4+ T cells from peripheral blood mononuclear cells, taken in the second trimester of pregnancy. Source of these receptors: a female donor in good health, enrolled as a control in a pregnancy study.

J is TRBJ1-2 and V is TRBV7-3, with D possibly TRBD1 on 6 matching bases. Germline lookup yields CDR1 SGHTA and CDR2 FQGTGA. V was pared by 1 base and J by 4 bases, with 13 bases between. The CDR3 is made up of 15 amino acids. The CDR3 sequence is CASSLRAGDGYGYTF. Here the CDR3 DNA reads TGTGCCAGCAGCTTAAGGGCAGGGGATGGCTATGGCTACACCTTC.

The gene calls are TRBV5-8 and TRBJ1-1, with 7 bases that match TRBD1. Germline trimming cut 7 bases from V and 0 bases from J; bases unmatched to any gene: 9. The germline CDR1 and CDR2 sequences are SGHTS and YDEGEE. CDR3 length: 15 residues. This CDR3 is CASGGPGQMNTEAFF. CDR3 sequence (DNA): TGTGCCAGCGGGGGACCGGGACAGATGAACACTGAAGCTTTCTTT.

The V call is TRBV5-4, the J call TRBJ2-5, with D perhaps matching TRBD1 (6 bases). V was shortened by 4 bases and J by 5 bases, with 15 bases between the two germline ends. The CDR3 extends over 14 amino acids. Germline assignment: CDR1 SGHNT and CDR2 YYREEE (reference sequence). This CDR3 is CASSGPQGKETQYF. In DNA form, the CDR3 reads TGTGCCAGCAGCGGCCCCCAGGGGAAGGAGACCCAGTACTTC.

The CDR3 DNA is TGCAGCGTTGGCAGGATACCCTACGAGCAGTACTTC. It yields the protein CSVGRIPYEQYF. The chain links TRBV29-1 to TRBJ2-7; D gene unclear. The germline CDR1 and CDR2 sequences are SQVTM and ANQGSEA. This CDR3 is built from 12 residues. V lost 4 bases, J lost 2 bases, and 9 bases lay in between.

The V gene is TRBV28, the J gene TRBJ1-3; TRBD1 matches 7 bases. The V gene end was trimmed by 8 bases and the J gene end by 3 bases; junction bases not matched to a gene: 7. The germline gives CDR1 MDHEN, CDR2 SYDVKM. This CDR3 is 14 amino acids long. CDR3 in DNA: TGTGCCAGCGATACAGGGGCCGTTGGAAACACCATATATTTT. Translating gives CASDTGAVGNTIYF.

The V and J genes are TRBV7-3 and TRBJ2-3; maybe TRBD2 (6 bases). Germline V gene data show CDR1 as SGHTA and CDR2 as FQGTGA. The CDR3 loop spans 15 amino acids. The V and J ends lost 2 bases and 6 bases respectively, with 15 bases between them. The CDR3 loop reads CASSLGAGKVDTQYF. The CDR3 coding sequence is TGTGCCAGCAGCTTAGGGGCGGGGAAGGTGGATACGCAGTATTTT.

Regarding this clone: At one end, the junction sequence differs from germline, possibly due to a read error. The rearrangement joins TRBV29-1 to TRBJ2-7; 9 nucleotides agree with TRBD2. The germline V gene encodes CDR1 SQVTM and CDR2 ANQGSEA. The CDR3 has 18 residues. The CDR3 protein is CSVVRDRATGTSSHEQYF. The DNA of the CDR3 is TGCAGCGTTGTTCGCGACAGAGCGACCGGGACTAGCTCCCACGAGCAGTACTTC.

V is TRBV18 and J is TRBJ2-2; TRBD1 agrees at 10 bases. The CDR3 contains 16 residues. With V trimmed by 2 bases and J by 3 bases, 3 bases remained unmatched. CDR1 and CDR2 from the germline V gene are KGHSH and LQKENI. The DNA of the CDR3 is TGTGCCAGCTCACCAGCGGGACAGGGGTACACCGGGGAGCTGTTTTTT. Protein sequence: CASSPAGQGYTGELFF. Full variable domain (outside the CDR3, taken from reference TRBV18 and TRBJ2-2): NAGVMQNPRHLVRRRGQEARLRCSPMKGHSHVYWYRQLPEEGLKFMVYLQKENIIDESGMPKERFSAEFPKEGPSILRIQQVVRGDSAAYFCASSPAGQGYTGELFFGEGSRLTVL.

Only one count was recorded for this clone. V gene TRBV9 combines with J gene TRBJ2-3; D remains ambiguous. The CDR3 is made up of 14 amino acids. The V and J ends lost 2 bases and 2 bases respectively, with 9 bases between them. The germline V gene encodes CDR1 SGDLS and CDR2 YYNGEE. The CDR3 sequence: CASSVRHDTDTQYF. The CDR3 DNA sequence: TGTGCCAGCAGCGTCCGACATGACACAGATACGCAGTATTTT.

The J gene is TRBJ1-2, the V gene TRBV25-1; D is possibly TRBD1 (6 bases). Germline loops: CDR1 MGHDK, CDR2 SYGVNS. The CDR3 is 16 amino acids. V was cut by 3 bases and J by 6 bases, with 20 bases left in between. CDR3 loop: CASSDPGHLGSHGYTF. CDR3 coding DNA: TGTGCCAGCAGTGATCCGGGACACCTAGGCAGTCATGGCTACACCTTC.

V usage is TRBV6-5 and J usage is TRBJ2-1, with 7 bases aligning to TRBD1. After removal of 5 bases from V and 8 bases from J, the junction contained 9 bases not matched to a gene. The germline V gene encodes CDR1 MNHEY and CDR2 SVGAGI. The CDR3 sequence is 14 residues long. DNA of the CDR3: TGTGCCAGCAGTAACAGGGGCCCGATGGATGAGCAGTTCTTC. The encoded protein is CASSNRGPMDEQFF.

The J gene is TRBJ1-3, the V gene TRBV18; TRBD1 matches at 7 bases. After removal of 6 bases from V and 4 bases from J, the junction contained 6 bases not matched to a gene. The CDR3 extends over 14 amino acids. Germline V CDR1 and CDR2: KGHSH, LQKENI. The CDR3 sequence is CASSPTGFGNTIYF. The CDR3 coding sequence is TGTGCCAGCTCTCCGACAGGGTTCGGAAACACCATATATTTT.

The chain employs TRBV30 and TRBJ2-7; 7 nucleotides line up with TRBD2. The germline V gene has CDR1 GTSNPN and CDR2 SVGIG (reference sequence). This CDR3 region has 16 residues. Trimming at V came to 2 bases and at J to 1 base, leaving 11 bases not matched to a gene. The CDR3 sequence: CAWSPTRGVSSYEQYF. The CDR3 bases are TGTGCCTGGAGTCCCACTCGGGGGGTTTCGTCCTACGAGCAGTACTTC.

This chain connects TRBV18 to TRBJ2-1; 9 bases are a match to TRBD2. The CDR3 runs to 17 residues. Germline CDR1 KGHSH, CDR2 LQKENI. V was pared by 2 bases and J by 6 bases, with 11 bases of the junction left unmatched. The CDR3 DNA reads as TGTGCCAGCTCACCATTCCTTCTAGCGGGATCGGGCAATGAGCAGTTCTTC. It is translated as CASSPFLLAGSGNEQFF.

The chain joins TRBV7-9 to TRBJ2-3, with a weak D call TRBD2 (7 bases). V lost 6 bases and J 1 base, leaving 20 bases between the germline ends. The CDR3 is 17 residues long. Germline CDR1 reads SEHNR; CDR2 reads FQNEAQ (reference sequence). CDR3 bases: TGTGCCAGCAGGGGGGCCAGACTTGCGGGAGGCACAGATACGCAGTATTTT. Translating gives CASRGARLAGGTDTQYF.

The chain has TRBV7-9 and TRBJ2-5; 7 nucleotides align to TRBD2. The CDR3 has 15 amino acids. V lost 5 bases, J lost 4 bases, and 10 bases stayed unmatched. Per the germline V gene, CDR1 is SEHNR and CDR2 is FQNEAQ (reference sequence). This CDR3 reads CASSINLGGGETQYF. The CDR3 region has the DNA TGTGCCAGCAGCATAAACCTTGGGGGGGGAGAGACCCAGTACTTC.

The chain is built from TRBV21-1 and TRBJ1-6. TRBV21-1 is listed as a pseudogene. This CDR3 region has 14 residues. The CDR3 DNA follows: TGTGCCAGCAGCAAAAAGTATGGGGAAGCGGCCCTCCACTTT. It encodes CASSKKYGEAALHF.

This chain uses TRBV7-2 with TRBJ2-2; D perhaps matches TRBD2 (6 bases). Looked up from germline, CDR1 is SGHTA and CDR2 is FQGNSA. Trimming left V 2 bases short and J 3 bases short, with 10 bases between. The CDR3 contains 15 residues. In DNA, the CDR3 is TGTGCCAGCAGCTTATACGGGAGACACACCGGGGAGCTGTTTTTT. Its protein is CASSLYGRHTGELFF.

The rearrangement joins TRBV30 to TRBJ2-3, with 12 bases aligning to TRBD2. J gave up 2 bases and V 3 bases, and 12 bases lay outside the gene matches. The CDR3 extends over 18 amino acids. Germline V lookup: CDR1 GTSNPN, CDR2 SVGIG (reference sequence). The CDR3 bases are TGTGCCTGGAGCGGACTAGCGGGGTCCCGATGGGCCACAGATACGCAGTATTTT. Its translation: CAWSGLAGSRWATDTQYF.

In nucleotides, the CDR3 is TGTGCTAGTGTTGGAGTCCTACAGGGCGTTGATGGCTACACCTTC. This codes for CASVGVLQGVDGYTF. The chain is built from TRBV12-5 and TRBJ1-2; D perhaps matches TRBD1 (6 bases). V was clipped by 7 bases and J by 6 bases, with 21 bases between them. Germline CDR1 reads LGHNT; CDR2 reads FRNRAP. This CDR3 comprises 15 residues.

The rearrangement links TRBV18 to TRBJ2-1, with 8 nucleotides matching TRBD1. This CDR3 has 14 amino acids. The ends lost 3 bases at V and 8 bases at J; junction bases unmatched: 6. Germline values: CDR1 KGHSH, CDR2 LQKENI. This chain's CDR3 is CASSPYGQGDEQFF. DNA of the CDR3: TGTGCCAGCTCACCCTACGGACAGGGTGATGAGCAGTTCTTC.

In its sample, this clone was seen once. This chain joins TRBV19 and TRBJ2-6, with 7 bases aligning to TRBD1. The germline gives CDR1 LNHDA, CDR2 SQIVND (reference sequence). This CDR3 has 18 amino acids. V lost 1 base and J lost 2; bases outside the gene matches: 8. CDR3 bases: TGTGCCAGTAGTATAGGTCGGGACAGAGAGGCTGGGGCCAACGTCCTGACTTTC. Translation gives CASSIGRDREAGANVLTF. The whole variable domain, filled in from reference TRBV19 and TRBJ2-6, reads DGGITQSPKYLFRKEGQNVTLSCEQNLNHDAMYWYRQDPGQGLRLIYYSQIVNDFQKGDIAEGYSVSREKKESFPLTVTSAQKNPTAFYLCASSIGRDREAGANVLTFGAGSRLTVL.

The chain links TRBV7-2 to TRBJ2-7; D is unclear. V was cut by 4 bases and J by 4 bases, with 8 bases left in between. CDR3 length: 12 amino acids. Germline CDR1 and CDR2: SGHTA and FQGNSA. CDR3 sequence (DNA): TGTGCCAGCAGCTCACAAAATTACGAGCAGTACTTC. Protein product: CASSSQNYEQYF.

The rearrangement joins TRBV5-4 to TRBJ2-4; D uncertain. The germline V and J ends were trimmed by 0 bases and 0 bases, with 7 bases remaining between them. CDR1 is SGHNT, CDR2 YYREEE, per germline (reference sequence). CDR3 length: 15 amino acids. CDR3 bases: TGTGCCAGCAGCTTGGCCGGTATAGCCAAAAACATTCAGTACTTC. Translation: CASSLAGIAKNIQYF.

The chain uses TRBV11-2 and TRBJ1-2, with D possibly TRBD1 on 5 matching bases. Germline lookup yields CDR1 SGHAT and CDR2 FQNNGV. Between the trimmed V and J ends, which lost 5 bases and 8 bases, there was a span of 18 bases. The CDR3 has 14 residues. The CDR3 spells CASSPYQGSSGYTF. CDR3 sequence (DNA): TGTGCCAGCAGCCCCTACCAGGGCAGTTCGGGCTACACCTTC.

The CDR3 loop is CASSYFGPTDTQYF. In DNA, the CDR3 is TGTGCCAGCAGCTATTTTGGGCCTACAGATACGCAGTATTTT. V is TRBV7-3 and J is TRBJ2-3; D not resolved. The V gene lost 4 bases and the J gene lost 3 bases, with 11 bases spanning the gap. CDR1 SGHTA and CDR2 FQGTGA come from the germline V gene. The CDR3 length is 14 residues.

The V and J genes are TRBV2 and TRBJ1-2; D gene ambiguous. Trimming removed 4 bases at V and 6 bases at J, with 15 bases between. The CDR3 spans 14 residues. Germline CDR1 is SNHLY and CDR2 is FYNNEI. CDR3 amino acids: CASSVTTDVHGYTF. DNA for the CDR3: TGTGCCAGCAGTGTAACCACAGACGTTCATGGCTACACCTTC.

A note on this clone: An end of the junction differs from the germline gene, which may be a read error. The chain couples TRBV7-7 to TRBJ2-3; 9 bases line up with TRBD2. Germline-derived CDR1 and CDR2 are SSHAT and FNYEAQ (reference sequence). The CDR3 length is 15 residues. CDR3: CASSRSGGGTDTQYF. CDR3 sequence (DNA): TGTGCTAGCAGCCGTAGCGGGGGTGGAACAGATACGCAGTATTTT.

In its sample, this clone was seen once. The rearrangement links TRBV14 to TRBJ2-7; TRBD2 matches at 10 bases. V gave up 3 bases and J gave up 5 bases; unmatched junction bases: 10. The CDR3 runs 16 residues. The germline CDR1 and CDR2 sequences are SGHDN and FVKESK. The CDR3 protein is CASSHILGLAGDEQYF. As DNA, the CDR3 is TGTGCCAGCAGCCATATCCTTGGGCTAGCGGGGGACGAGCAGTACTTC.

The V and J genes are TRBV18 and TRBJ2-7, with a tentative D call TRBD1 (5 bases). This CDR3 region has 13 residues. From germline, CDR1 is KGHSH and CDR2 LQKENI. The V and J ends lost 0 bases and 3 bases respectively, with 6 bases between them. The CDR3 protein is CASSPPGDYEQYF. CDR3 bases: TGTGCCAGCTCACCACCAGGGGACTACGAGCAGTACTTC.

The chain's CDR3 is CASSLRVDYEQYF. CDR3 coding DNA: TGTGCCAGCAGCTTACGGGTAGACTACGAGCAGTACTTC. The chain links TRBV7-2 to TRBJ2-7; D is undetermined. CDR1 is SGHTA and CDR2 is FQGNSA in the germline V gene. Between the trimmed V and J ends, which lost 2 bases and 3 bases, there was a span of 8 bases. The CDR3 covers 13 residues. The complete variable domain, with remaining parts taken from reference TRBV7-2 and TRBJ2-7, reads GAGVSQSPSNKVTEKGKDVELRCDPISGHTALYWYRQSLGQGLEFLIYFQGNSAPDKSGLPSDRFSAERTGGSVSTLTIQRTQQEDSAVYLCASSLRVDYEQYFGPGTRLTVT.

CDR3 DNA sequence: TGCGCCAGCAGCCTGGGACTGGGGTTCACTTGGGATGAGCAGTTCTTC. Translation gives CASSLGLGFTWDEQFF. The rearrangement uses TRBV4-3 and TRBJ2-1; a possible D gene is TRBD2 (6 bases). Germline V gene lookup returns CDR1 LGHNA and CDR2 YSLEER. This CDR3 contains 16 residues. Deletions cut 4 bases from V and 8 bases from J, with 21 bases between.